What follows are 15 T cell receptor beta chains derived from one specimen sequenced in a study of T-cell memory formation after mild COVID-19 (dated by TCRdb to about 2021). Receptor libraries were prepared by 5' RACE. TCRdb shows the sequencer as Illumina NovaSeq 6000. The public reads were reanalyzed by TCRdb: fastp trimming at Q25, MiXCR alignment, in-frame beta chains only. Each CDR3 protein gets just one entry, which takes the most common genes and DNA from the rows behind it. This sample is represented by some 450,000 distinct CDR3 sequences; roughly 20% of them were singletons. Roughly 8.4% of the sample comes from the top ten. Sequencing was performed on PBMCs or a T cell subset sorted from them (not recorded which). These receptors all stem from an adult woman who had mild COVID-19 (a few samples of this study predate the infection). The sample titles of this study are shuffled in the database, so cell type and time point are left out; the donor was told from shared clones.

The rearrangement links TRBV5-1 to TRBJ2-3; possibly TRBD1 or TRBD2 for D (6 bases each). Trimming pared 1 base from V and 4 bases from J, leaving 13 bases between. Germline V gene lookup returns CDR1 SGHRS and CDR2 YFSETQ. CDR3 length equals 15 residues. CDR3 coding DNA: TGCGCCAGCAGCTTGACGGGGGCCTGGGCAGATACGCAGTATTTT. Its protein is CASSLTGAWADTQYF.

This clonotype was counted only a few times. This chain joins TRBV9 and TRBJ2-1; tentative D call: TRBD2 (6 bases). The germline CDR1 and CDR2 sequences are SGDLS and YYNGEE. V was cut by 3 bases and J by 8 bases, with 18 bases left in between. This CDR3 is 15 amino acids long. The CDR3 reads CASSARQGGIDEQFF. For the CDR3, the DNA is TGTGCCAGCAGCGCCCGACAAGGAGGGATAGATGAGCAGTTCTTC.

This clonotype turned up a few times. The chain is built from TRBV9 and TRBJ1-1; tentative D call: TRBD1 (5 bases). With 4 bases removed from V and 4 bases from J, the gap between germline ends came to 17 bases. The CDR3 has 15 residues. CDR1 SGDLS and CDR2 YYNGEE come from the germline V gene. The CDR3 sequence is CASSPPGTLSTEAFF. For the CDR3, the DNA is TGTGCCAGCAGCCCCCCCGGGACGTTGTCCACTGAAGCTTTCTTT.

The chain employs TRBV28 and TRBJ2-5; 7 positions agree with TRBD1. CDR1 and CDR2 (germline): MDHEN, SYDVKM. CDR3 length: 16 residues. V lost 1 base to trimming and J lost 0 bases; unmatched junction nucleotides: 5. CDR3 loop: CASSLFVGTDQETQYF. DNA of the CDR3: TGTGCCAGCAGTTTATTCGTCGGGACAGACCAAGAGACCCAGTACTTC.

This sequence joins TRBV6-2 or TRBV6-3 and TRBJ2-7; D is tentatively TRBD1 or TRBD2 (6 bases each). The CDR3 has 16 residues. In germline, CDR1 is MNHEY, CDR2 SVGEGT. Deletions cut 2 bases from V and 3 bases from J, with 17 bases between. CDR3 bases: TGTGCCAGCAGTTACGGGGATACGGGGGCTGACTACGAGCAGTACTTC. It specifies CASSYGDTGADYEQYF.

This clonotype was seen more than once but under ten times. The rearrangement links TRBV29-1 to TRBJ2-7, with D possibly being TRBD1 (6 bases). From germline, CDR1 is SQVTM and CDR2 ANQGSEA. The CDR3 sequence is 12 residues long. Trimming removed 5 bases from V and 12 bases from J, with 20 bases in between. Here the CDR3 DNA reads TGCAGCGTTCTCCCTGGACAGCCCCAGCGGTACTTC. Translating gives CSVLPGQPQRYF.

The rearrangement uses TRBV10-3 and TRBJ2-2; maybe TRBD2 (6 bases). Looked up from germline, CDR1 is ENHRY and CDR2 is SYGVKD. This CDR3 contains 19 residues. The V end lost 3 bases, the J end lost 0 bases, and 20 bases lay between the germline ends. CDR3 DNA: TGTGCCATCAGTGACCCTGCGGGCTCCGGGACTTCGAACACCGGGGAGCTGTTTTTT. It yields the protein CAISDPAGSGTSNTGELFF.

This clonotype was recorded a few times. The V gene is TRBV12-3 or TRBV12-4, the J gene TRBJ1-1; D is undetermined. This CDR3 has 14 residues. The V end was cut by 6 bases, the J end by 0 bases, with 11 bases between. The CDR3 protein is CASSPTEMNTEAFF. CDR3 nucleotide sequence: TGTGCCAGCAGCCCGACGGAGATGAACACTGAAGCTTTCTTT.

The rearrangement joins TRBV6-4 to TRBJ2-2; the match to TRBD1 covers 11 bases. V shed 7 bases, J shed 3 bases, and the junction held 7 bases outside the gene matches. This CDR3 is built from 16 residues. Per the germline V gene, CDR1 is MRHNA and CDR2 is SNTAGT. The CDR3 reads CASKKQGQGDTGELFF. In DNA, the CDR3 is TGTGCCAGCAAGAAACAGGGACAGGGGGACACCGGGGAGCTGTTTTTT.

This chain uses TRBV11-2 with TRBJ2-5, with 11 nucleotides matching TRBD2. Per the germline V gene, CDR1 is SGHAT and CDR2 is FQNNGV. The CDR3 covers 17 residues. The V and J ends lost 4 bases and 1 base, in that order; junction bases with no gene match: 8. The CDR3, as DNA: TGTGCCAGCAGCTCCCGCGGACTAGCGGGTATCCAAGAGACCCAGTACTTC. Translation: CASSSRGLAGIQETQYF.

This clonotype has only a few counts. The chain uses TRBV29-1 and TRBJ2-1; no definite D call. CDR3 length: 13 amino acids. V lost 3 bases and J lost 0, with 6 bases in between. Germline V gene sequence: CDR1 SQVTM, CDR2 ANQGSEA. CDR3 residues: CSVDSRSYNEQFF. The DNA for the CDR3 is TGCAGCGTTGACTCCCGCTCCTACAATGAGCAGTTCTTC.

This clonotype was recorded a few times. This chain joins TRBV19 and TRBJ1-2; D is perhaps TRBD1 (5 bases). This CDR3 contains 12 residues. Trimming took 7 bases from V and 10 from J, leaving 16 bases between them. In germline, CDR1 is LNHDA, CDR2 SQIVND (reference sequence). The chain's CDR3 is CASTPQGQNYTF. In DNA form, the CDR3 reads TGTGCCAGTACCCCCCAGGGTCAGAACTACACCTTC.

The V gene is TRBV9, the J gene TRBJ2-3; the D call may be TRBD1 or TRBD2 (5 bases each). The germline V and J ends were trimmed by 4 bases and 2 bases, with 14 bases remaining between them. Germline loops: CDR1 SGDLS, CDR2 YYNGEE. CDR3 size: 15 residues. CDR3 sequence: CASSPTGDYTDTQYF. The DNA for the CDR3 is TGTGCCAGCAGCCCAACAGGAGACTACACAGATACGCAGTATTTT.

This clonotype was seen a handful of times. The chain links TRBV4-3 to TRBJ2-2; D may correspond to TRBD1 or TRBD2 (5 bases each). CDR1 is LGHNA and CDR2 is YSLEER in the germline V gene. The CDR3 sequence is 16 residues long. Trimming shortened V by 10 bases and J by 3 bases, and 21 bases separated the two germline ends. For the CDR3, the DNA is TGCGCCACCTCTTACGACCGGGACCGGGACACCGGGGAGCTGTTTTTT. Amino acid sequence: CATSYDRDRDTGELFF.

This clonotype was found many times. The chain combines TRBV12-3 or TRBV12-4 with TRBJ1-1, with 7 bases lining up with TRBD1. Trimming at V came to 6 bases and at J to 5 bases, leaving 3 bases not matched to a gene. The CDR3 covers 12 residues. This chain's CDR3 is CASSLQGTEAFF. In DNA form, the CDR3 reads TGTGCCAGCAGCCTACAGGGGACTGAAGCTTTCTTT.